The T cell receptor (beta chain) under discussion was sequenced for a study of metastatic and nonmetastatic thyroid tumors. Overall study context: The authors compared repertoires across blood and tumor or nodule tissue from malignant and benign thyroid patients. Notes on the study in general: Significantly greater TCR beta diversity was reportedly found in malignant thyroid tumors than in benign nodules (in blood and tumor).

Not a single patient had been given any form of treatment at any point before undergoing thyroid surgery. Germline loops: CDR1 MDHEN, CDR2 SYDVKM. The CDR3 length is 11 residues. Trimming cost V 7 bases and J 5 bases, with 8 bases left between them. Per the original data handling: Across clinicopathological groups, CDR3 differences served as the basis for building a distant-metastasis classifier for papillary thyroid cancer. TCRdb redid the clone calls on the PCR reads using MiXCR. In this record, the V and J calls reflect TCRdb's handling and not the investigators' own analysis. This table holds roughly 35,000 clones, roughly 18% found once. In its sample, this clone was seen many times. The antigen remains unidentified.

Sequenced input: blood. This TCR was sampled from a female donor with papillary thyroid cancer or a benign thyroid nodule (not recorded which). Some clones in this sample may be carry-over from other donors' samples. This chain joins TRBV28 and TRBJ1-1, with unresolved D. CDR3 coding DNA: TGTGCCAGCATGCTGAGGACTGAAGCTTTCTTT. This encodes CASMLRTEAFF.